The 26 T cell receptor beta chains reported below all come from one sample, sequenced in a study of T cells in Graves' hyperthyroidism and ophthalmopathy. Amplification of TCR beta CDR3 regions was performed using RNA transcripts as template. First-round RT-PCR targeting the TCR CDR3 was performed with the HTBI primer set. From the multiplex PCR reads, TCRdb called clonotypes with MiXCR, one entry per CDR3 protein. The data contain approximately 370,000 distinct CDR3 sequences, just under 15% of them seen just once; the ten biggest clones take up about 31%. The sequencing input was blood. All receptors derive from a woman in her 30s with Graves' hyperthyroidism.

The chain employs TRBV29-1 and TRBJ1-4; D may be TRBD1 (6 bases). V lost 7 bases to trimming and J lost 2 bases, with 14 bases between them. The CDR3 runs 14 residues. Germline lookup yields CDR1 SQVTM and CDR2 ANQGSEA. CDR3 protein: CSALLQGTNEKLFF. The DNA of the CDR3 is TGCAGCGCCCTATTACAGGGTACTAATGAAAAACTGTTTTTT.

With respect to this clonotype: A read error is possible here, since a much larger clone lies one base away. V usage is TRBV3-1 and J usage is TRBJ2-7; the D is unclear. CDR1 and CDR2 (germline): LGHDT, YNNKEL (reference sequence). V was trimmed by 4 bases and J by 2 bases, leaving 12 bases between them. The CDR3 is 14 residues long. CDR3 DNA sequence: TGTGCCAGCAGCCGAAATTCTGGGCCCTACGAGCAGTACTTC. Translated, it gives CASSRNSGPYEQYF.

This clonotype was counted at least ten times. The gene calls are TRBV4-2 and TRBJ2-5, with 8 bases aligning to TRBD1. CDR1 LGHNA and CDR2 YNFKEQ come from the germline V gene. The length of the CDR3 is 16 residues. With V trimmed by 4 bases and J by 3 bases, 10 bases remained unmatched. As DNA, the CDR3 is TGTGCCAGCAGCCCCGGACAGGGTAGGGGCGAAGAGACCCAGTACTTC. Residues: CASSPGQGRGEETQYF.

This clonotype was counted only a few times. This sequence joins TRBV4-1 and TRBJ1-6; TRBD1 matches 11 bases. This CDR3 comprises 16 residues. Germline V gives CDR1 MGHRA, CDR2 YSYEKL. J lost 7 bases, V lost 4 bases, and 6 bases had no gene match. CDR3: CASSRGQGARNSPLHF. In DNA, the CDR3 is TGCGCCAGCAGCCGCGGACAGGGGGCGAGAAATTCACCCCTCCACTTT.

This clonotype was found many times. The gene calls are TRBV7-3 and TRBJ2-2; D might be TRBD1 (6 bases). The V gene lost 2 bases and the J gene lost 5 bases, with 15 bases spanning the gap. The CDR3 has 16 amino acids. The V gene's germline CDR1 is SGHTA and CDR2 FQGTGA. CDR3 residues: CASSLGQPARTGELFF. CDR3 bases: TGTGCCAGCAGCTTAGGACAGCCCGCGCGGACCGGGGAGCTGTTTTTT.

In its sample, this clonotype was seen many times. This CDR3 reads CASGTGDTEAFF. The CDR3 DNA follows: TGTGCCTCGGGGACGGGAGACACTGAAGCTTTCTTT. The chain combines TRBV9 with TRBJ1-1; D may be TRBD1 (5 bases). Trimming pared 10 bases from V and 3 bases from J, leaving 13 bases between. Germline-derived CDR1 and CDR2 are SGDLS and YYNGEE. The CDR3 is 12 amino acids.

The CDR3 region has the DNA TGCGCCAGCAGCTTGGAGAGGGCGTCTAGCGGGTACCAAACCTACGAGCAGTACTTC. The encoded protein is CASSLERASSGYQTYEQYF. The chain recombines TRBV5-1 with TRBJ2-7, with 8 bases that match TRBD2. The CDR3 consists of 19 residues. CDR1 is SGHRS and CDR2 is YFSETQ in the germline V gene. V dropped 0 bases and J dropped 2; count of bases not matched to a gene: 16.

This clonotype was observed at least ten times. The chain employs TRBV14 and TRBJ2-5; a weak D match, TRBD2 (6 bases). There are 16 residues in the CDR3. In germline, CDR1 is SGHDN, CDR2 FVKESK. V was trimmed by 3 bases and J by 1 base, leaving 15 bases between them. The DNA of the CDR3 is TGTGCCAGCAGCCACCAGGCGCGGGGACGCCAAGAGACCCAGTACTTC. Translating it yields CASSHQARGRQETQYF.

There are a few counts of this clonotype. The V and J genes are TRBV19 and TRBJ2-7; possible D gene TRBD1, 5 bases. Trimming shortened V by 4 bases and J by 2 bases, and 15 bases separated the two germline ends. This CDR3 contains 15 residues. Germline CDR1 is LNHDA and CDR2 is SQIVND (reference sequence). The DNA for the CDR3 is TGTGCCAGTAGTACCACAGGTTCGAAAGCCTACGAGCAGTACTTC. Translating gives CASSTTGSKAYEQYF.

The V gene is TRBV6-1, the J gene TRBJ2-2; 8 positions agree with TRBD1. Trimming at V came to 7 bases and at J to 2 bases, leaving 6 bases not matched to a gene. Germline CDR1 MNHNS, CDR2 SASEGT. The CDR3 covers 15 residues. CDR3 DNA: TGTGCCAGCAACCCACAGGGGGGAAACACCGGGGAGCTGTTTTTT. It yields the protein CASNPQGGNTGELFF.

This clonotype was seen at least ten times. The chain carries TRBV28 and TRBJ2-3, with 12 nucleotides matching TRBD2. Germline V gene sequence: CDR1 MDHEN, CDR2 SYDVKM. With 5 bases clipped from V and 4 bases from J, the junction kept 4 bases outside the gene matches. This CDR3 has 15 amino acids. The CDR3 loop reads CASSHLAGGADTQYF. CDR3 in DNA: TGTGCCAGCAGTCACCTAGCGGGAGGGGCAGATACGCAGTATTTT.

This chain joins TRBV7-3 and TRBJ2-3; 14 bases line up with TRBD2. After removal of 5 bases from V and 1 base from J, the junction contained 8 bases not matched to a gene. CDR3 length: 18 amino acids. Looked up from germline, CDR1 is SGHTA and CDR2 is FQGTGA. The CDR3 DNA reads TGTGCCAGCAGCCCGGGACTAGCGGGAGTCCGGGGCACAGATACGCAGTATTTT. It translates to CASSPGLAGVRGTDTQYF. Full variable domain (outside the CDR3, taken from reference TRBV7-3 and TRBJ2-3): GAGVSQTPSNKVTEKGKYVELRCDPISGHTALYWYRQSLGQGPEFLIYFQGTGAADDSGLPNDRFFAVRPEGSVSTLKIQRTERGDSAVYLCASSPGLAGVRGTDTQYFGPGTRLTVL.

This clonotype was recorded at least ten times. The V gene is TRBV2, the J gene TRBJ1-2; D is uncertain. The CDR3 sequence is 13 residues long. The V and J ends lost 1 base and 4 bases respectively, with 7 bases between them. Germline-derived CDR1 and CDR2 are SNHLY and FYNNEI. The CDR3 spells CASSEGRGYGYTF. CDR3 nucleotides: TGTGCCAGCAGTGAAGGGCGCGGCTATGGCTACACCTTC.

The chain has TRBV4-1 and TRBJ2-1; possibly TRBD2 for D (6 bases). The V end lost 0 bases, the J end lost 7 bases, and 13 bases lay between the germline ends. This CDR3 has 15 amino acids. The germline V gene has CDR1 MGHRA and CDR2 YSYEKL. In nucleotides, the CDR3 is TGCGCCAGCAGCCAAGACGGGACGGCGGGGAATGAGCAGTTCTTC. Amino acid sequence: CASSQDGTAGNEQFF.

For this clonotype: The junction does not match germline at one end; this may be a read error. The rearrangement joins TRBV7-7 to TRBJ2-5, with D possibly TRBD1 on 6 matching bases. The CDR3 runs 13 residues. CDR1 SSHAT and CDR2 FNYEAQ come from the germline V gene (reference sequence). CDR3 nucleotide sequence: TGTGCTAGCAGCCCCCGCAGGGGTGAAGGGGAGTACTTC. Protein product: CASSPRRGEGEYF. Full variable domain (missing parts from reference TRBV7-7 and TRBJ2-5): GAGVSQSPRYKVTKRGQDVTLRCDPISSHATLYWYQQALGQGPEFLTYFNYEAQPDKSGLPSDRFSAERPEGSISTLTIQRTEQRDSAMYRCASSPRRGEGEYFGPGTRLLVL.

This clonotype was seen more than once but under ten times. J is TRBJ1-4 and V is TRBV11-2; a weak D match, TRBD1 (6 bases). Germline assignment: CDR1 SGHAT and CDR2 FQNNGV. V was trimmed by 5 bases and J by 4 bases, leaving 11 bases between them. This CDR3 comprises 14 residues. CDR3 loop: CASSPGGLNEKLFF. The CDR3 region has the DNA TGTGCCAGCAGCCCTGGGGGGCTTAATGAAAAACTGTTTTTT.

The sample holds many counts of this clonotype. The chain is built from TRBV20-1 and TRBJ1-1; 8 bases align to TRBD1. The germline V gene has CDR1 DFQATT and CDR2 SNEGSKA (reference sequence). With V trimmed by 0 bases and J by 3 bases, 3 bases remained unmatched. The CDR3 consists of 14 residues. The DNA for the CDR3 is TGCAGTGCTAGAGATCAGGGGGCGCACACTGAAGCTTTCTTT. Encoded protein: CSARDQGAHTEAFF.

The J gene is TRBJ1-1, the V gene TRBV4-1; weak D call: TRBD1 (5 bases). This CDR3 has 15 amino acids. Trimming shortened V by 4 bases and J by 1 base, and 13 bases separated the two germline ends. The germline gives CDR1 MGHRA, CDR2 YSYEKL. The CDR3 protein is CASSPFTGGNTEAFF. The DNA for the CDR3 is TGCGCCAGCAGCCCCTTCACGGGGGGGAACACTGAAGCTTTCTTT.

This clonotype was recorded at least ten times. The genes are TRBV20-1 and TRBJ2-3; TRBD2 aligns across 12 bases. CDR1 is DFQATT, CDR2 SNEGSKA, per germline (reference sequence). V was pared by 5 bases and J by 2 bases, with 5 bases of the junction left unmatched. CDR3 length: 15 amino acids. This chain's CDR3 is CSAGGLAGNTDTQYF. The CDR3 coding sequence is TGCAGTGCTGGAGGACTAGCGGGAAACACAGATACGCAGTATTTT.

This clonotype was picked up many times. The chain is built from TRBV11-2 and TRBJ2-7; tentatively, D is TRBD2 (5 bases). Germline lookup yields CDR1 SGHAT and CDR2 FQNNGV. The CDR3 totals 14 residues. The ends were cut back, 4 bases at V and 2 bases at J, with 12 bases in the middle. CDR3 in amino acids: CASSSTGGAYEQYF. In DNA, the CDR3 is TGTGCCAGCAGCTCAACTGGAGGCGCCTACGAGCAGTACTTC.

As regards this clonotype: A much larger clonotype is one base distant, so this may be a read error. The V gene is TRBV27, the J gene TRBJ2-2; the match to TRBD1 covers 10 bases. Per the germline V gene, CDR1 is MNHEY and CDR2 is SMNVEV (reference sequence). Germline trimming cut 5 bases from V and 5 bases from J; bases unmatched to any gene: 14. The CDR3 consists of 18 residues. The CDR3 sequence is CASSDPGTGALRTGELFF. Here the CDR3 DNA reads TGTGCCAGCAGTGATCCCGGGACAGGGGCACTGAGGACCGGGGAGCTGTTTTTT.

This chain connects TRBV20-1 to TRBJ2-3, with TRBD2 matching 9 bases. This CDR3 is 18 amino acids long. Germline V gives CDR1 DFQATT, CDR2 SNEGSKA (reference sequence). V trimming: 5 bases; J trimming: 5 bases; junction bases outside the gene matches: 20. This CDR3 is CSAPYRVPKREVGDTQYF. CDR3 bases: TGCAGTGCTCCTTATAGGGTCCCAAAGCGGGAGGTTGGAGATACGCAGTATTTT.

V is TRBV29-1 and J is TRBJ2-2; perhaps TRBD1 as D (6 bases). V gave up 5 bases and J gave up 6 bases, with 13 bases separating them. There are 13 residues in the CDR3. From germline, CDR1 is SQVTM and CDR2 ANQGSEA. This chain's CDR3 is CSVPASGAGELFF. CDR3 sequence (DNA): TGCAGCGTTCCTGCATCAGGGGCCGGGGAGCTGTTTTTT.

A few counts support this clonotype. An end of the junction differs from the germline gene, which may be a read error. CDR3 residues: CASTYTTGELFF. The CDR3, as DNA: TGTGCCAGCACTTACACCACCGGGGAGCTGTTTTTT. The rearrangement uses TRBV6-5 and TRBJ2-2; D is undetermined. CDR3 length: 12 amino acids. Germline V lookup: CDR1 MNHEY, CDR2 SVGAGI.

This clonotype was counted only a few times. The chain joins TRBV3-1 to TRBJ1-3; TRBD1 matches at 7 bases. The CDR3 extends over 16 amino acids. Germline values: CDR1 LGHDT, CDR2 YNNKEL (reference sequence). Trimming took 1 base from V and 2 from J; bases not matched to a gene: 5. CDR3 residues: CASSQGGRGTGNTIYF. The CDR3 DNA sequence: TGTGCCAGCAGCCAAGGTGGCAGGGGGACTGGAAACACCATATATTTT.

This clonotype was seen just once. The rearrangement uses TRBV27 and TRBJ2-2; 9 nucleotides align to TRBD1. V shed 5 bases and J 4 bases; nucleotides not matched to a gene: 8. This CDR3 spans 16 amino acids. Germline V lookup: CDR1 MNHEY, CDR2 SMNVEV (reference sequence). CDR3 in DNA: TGTGCCAGCAGTGATGCGGGACAGGGAATCACCGGGGAGCTGTTTTTT. It specifies CASSDAGQGITGELFF.